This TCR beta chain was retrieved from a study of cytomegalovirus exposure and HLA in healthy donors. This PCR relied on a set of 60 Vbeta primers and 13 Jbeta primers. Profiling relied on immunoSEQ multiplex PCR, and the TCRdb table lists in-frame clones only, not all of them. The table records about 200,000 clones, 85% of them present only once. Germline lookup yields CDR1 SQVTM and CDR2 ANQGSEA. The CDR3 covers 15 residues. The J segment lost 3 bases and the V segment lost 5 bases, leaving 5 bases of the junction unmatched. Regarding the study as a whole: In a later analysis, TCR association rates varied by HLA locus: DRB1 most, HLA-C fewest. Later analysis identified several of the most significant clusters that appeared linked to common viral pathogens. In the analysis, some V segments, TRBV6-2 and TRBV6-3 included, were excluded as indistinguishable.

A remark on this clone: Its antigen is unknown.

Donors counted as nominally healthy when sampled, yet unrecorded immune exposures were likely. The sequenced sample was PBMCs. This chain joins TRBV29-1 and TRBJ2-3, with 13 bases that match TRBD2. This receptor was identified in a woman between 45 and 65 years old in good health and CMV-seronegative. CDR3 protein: CSVKMTSGRTDTQYF. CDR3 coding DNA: TGCAGCGTTAAAATGACTAGCGGGAGGACAGATACGCAGTATTTT.